The T cell receptor beta chain described here comes from a study of blood T cell repertoires in COVID-19. The protocol was immunoSEQ multiplex PCR, while the TCRdb copy is restricted to in-frame clones and leaves out a portion. In the table there are some 340,000 clones, around 83% of which are singletons. The CDR3 sequence is 15 residues long. Germline CDR1 is SQVTM and CDR2 is ANQGSEA. V gave up 3 bases and J gave up 0 bases; unmatched junction bases: 7. V and J are TRBV29-1 and TRBJ1-1; 7 nucleotides align to TRBD1. Sequencing was performed on PBMCs or T cells enriched from blood (not recorded which). This TCR was recovered from a woman aged 50 to 60 who had recovered from COVID-19. The CDR3 DNA reads TGCAGCGTTGAGATACCGGGACAGATGAACACTGAAGCTTTCTTT. It encodes CSVEIPGQMNTEAFF.